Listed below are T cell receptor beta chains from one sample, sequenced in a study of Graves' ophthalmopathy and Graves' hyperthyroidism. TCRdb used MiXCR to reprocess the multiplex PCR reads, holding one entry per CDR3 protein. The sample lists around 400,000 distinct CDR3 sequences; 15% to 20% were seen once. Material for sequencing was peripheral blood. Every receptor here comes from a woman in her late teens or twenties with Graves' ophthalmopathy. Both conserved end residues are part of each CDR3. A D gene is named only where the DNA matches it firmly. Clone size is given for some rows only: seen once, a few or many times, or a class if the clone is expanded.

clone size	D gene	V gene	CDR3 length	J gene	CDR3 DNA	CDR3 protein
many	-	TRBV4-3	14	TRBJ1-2	TGCGCCAGCAGCCAAGATCGGGGCCCATATGGCTACACCTTC	CASSQDRGPYGYTF
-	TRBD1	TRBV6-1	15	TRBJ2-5	TGTGCCAGCAGTGGACCGGGACAGGGTGGGGAGACCCAGTACTTC	CASSGPGQGGETQYF
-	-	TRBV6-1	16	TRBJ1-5	TGTGCCAGCAGTCCTCAGGGACTAGATAGCAATCAGCCCCAGCATTTT	CASSPQGLDSNQPQHF
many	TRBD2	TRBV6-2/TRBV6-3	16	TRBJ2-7	TGTGCCAGCACCGACCCCGGGACTAGCGGAACCTACGAGCAGTACTTC	CASTDPGTSGTYEQYF
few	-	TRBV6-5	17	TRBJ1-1	TGTGCCAGCAGTTACGGTGGGTTATCAGCTGTGAACACTGAAGCTTTCTTT	CASSYGGLSAVNTEAFF
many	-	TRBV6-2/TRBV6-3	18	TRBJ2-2	TGTGCCAGCAGTTACATAAGTCGGGCTGACAGAAAAGGCGGGGAGCTGTTTTTT	CASSYISRADRKGGELFF
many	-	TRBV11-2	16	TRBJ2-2	TGTGCCAGCAGCTTAGAACCGGGATCGAACACCGGGGAGCTGTTTTTT	CASSLEPGSNTGELFF
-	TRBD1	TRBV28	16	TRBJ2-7	TGTGCCAGCAGTTTAGGGGCAGGGGGTACTGGCTACGAGCAGTACTTC	CASSLGAGGTGYEQYF
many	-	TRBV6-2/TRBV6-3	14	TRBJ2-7	TGTGCCAGCAGAACTTGGGGACCTCACTACGAGCAGTACTTC	CASRTWGPHYEQYF
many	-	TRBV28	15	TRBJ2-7	TGTGCCAGCAGTTTGTCCGGGACCGCTGCCTACGAGCAGTACTTC	CASSLSGTAAYEQYF
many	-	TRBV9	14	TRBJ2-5	TGTGCCAGCAGCGTAGACGAGGGAACAGAGACCCAGTACTTC	CASSVDEGTETQYF
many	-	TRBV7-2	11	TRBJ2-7	TGTGCCAGCAGCTCCCCGCCCCTTACCTACTTC	CASSSPPLTYF
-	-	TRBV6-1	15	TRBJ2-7	TGTGCCAGCAGTGAACATTCGTCGCCCTCCTACGAGCAGTACTTC	CASSEHSSPSYEQYF
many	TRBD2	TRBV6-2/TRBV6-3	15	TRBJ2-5	TGTGCCAGCACCTGGAGCGGCGGGGGTTTGGAGACCCAGTACTTC	CASTWSGGGLETQYF
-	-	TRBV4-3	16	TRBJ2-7	TGCGCCAGCAGCCATTGCACCCAGGATCCCCCGTACGAGCAGTACTTC	CASSHCTQDPPYEQYF
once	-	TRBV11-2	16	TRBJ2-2	TGTGCCAGCAGCCAAGTAGATAGGGAGAACACCGGGGAGCTGTTTTTT	CASSQVDRENTGELFF
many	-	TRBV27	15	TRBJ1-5	TGTGCCAGCAGTTTACAGGGTAGGTGGGATCAGCCCCAGCATTTT	CASSLQGRWDQPQHF
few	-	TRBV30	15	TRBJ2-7	TGTGCCTGGAGTGGACCGGCACGGAGCTCCTACGAGCAGTACTTC	CAWSGPARSSYEQYF
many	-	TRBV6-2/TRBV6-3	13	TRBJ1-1	TGTGCCAGCAGTTCCATGGTAGGCACTGAAGCTTTCTTT	CASSSMVGTEAFF
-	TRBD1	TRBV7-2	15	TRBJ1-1	TGTGCCAGCAGCCCGACAGGGTTTTTGAACACTGAAGCTTTCTTT	CASSPTGFLNTEAFF
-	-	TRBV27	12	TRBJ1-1	TGTGCCAGCACCTCCCTGAACACTGAAGCTTTCTTT	CASTSLNTEAFF
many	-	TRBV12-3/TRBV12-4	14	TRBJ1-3	TGTGCCGGCAGCACCGGACAGCCTGGAAACACCATATATTTT	CAGSTGQPGNTIYF
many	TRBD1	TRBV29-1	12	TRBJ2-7	TGCAGCGCTACGGACAGGGGGTACGAGCAGTACTTC	CSATDRGYEQYF
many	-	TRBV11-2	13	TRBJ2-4	TGTGCCAGCAGCTTAAACAGAGAAAACATTCAGTACTTC	CASSLNRENIQYF
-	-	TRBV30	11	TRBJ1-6	TGTGCCTGGAGTGCGAATTCACCCCTCCACTTT	CAWSANSPLHF
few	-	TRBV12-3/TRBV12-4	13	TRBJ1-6	TGTGCCAGCAGTTTACAGGTGGATTCACCCCTCCACTTT	CASSLQVDSPLHF
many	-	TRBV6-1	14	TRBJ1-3	TGTGCCAGCTACACAGGCAACTCTGGAAACACCATATATTTT	CASYTGNSGNTIYF
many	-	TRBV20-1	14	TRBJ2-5	TGCAGTGCCTGGCAACCGGGAGTGGTTGAGACCCAGTACTTC	CSAWQPGVVETQYF
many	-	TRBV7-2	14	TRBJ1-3	TGTGCCAGCAGCCCCCCATTTACCTTTAACACCATATATTTT	CASSPPFTFNTIYF
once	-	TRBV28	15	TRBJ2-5	TGTGCCAGCAGTTTTCAATCAGGGGTCGGCGAGACCCAGTACTTC	CASSFQSGVGETQYF
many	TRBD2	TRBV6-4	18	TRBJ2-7	TGTGCCAGCAGTCCCTTTTCCGCCGGGACTAGCGGGAGGTACGAGCAGTACTTC	CASSPFSAGTSGRYEQYF
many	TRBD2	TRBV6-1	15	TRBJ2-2	TGTGCCAGCAGCCCCCCCACTAGCGGGGGCGGGGAGCTGTTTTTT	CASSPPTSGGGELFF
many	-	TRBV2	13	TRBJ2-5	TGTGCCAGCAGCCGAAACTTGGTCGAGACCCAGTACTTC	CASSRNLVETQYF
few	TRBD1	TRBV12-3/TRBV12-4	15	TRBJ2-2	TGTGCCAGCAGTTCGAGGGGGCGAGGCACCGGGGAGCTGTTTTTT	CASSSRGRGTGELFF
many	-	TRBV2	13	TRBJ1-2	TGTGCCAGCAGCAGCAGACAGACTTATGGCTACACCTTC	CASSSRQTYGYTF
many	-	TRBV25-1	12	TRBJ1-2	TGTGCCAGCAACTGGGAGGGCTATGGCTACACCTTC	CASNWEGYGYTF
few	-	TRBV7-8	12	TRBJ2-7	TGTGCCAGCAGCTTAGAGGATGGCGAGCAGTACTTC	CASSLEDGEQYF